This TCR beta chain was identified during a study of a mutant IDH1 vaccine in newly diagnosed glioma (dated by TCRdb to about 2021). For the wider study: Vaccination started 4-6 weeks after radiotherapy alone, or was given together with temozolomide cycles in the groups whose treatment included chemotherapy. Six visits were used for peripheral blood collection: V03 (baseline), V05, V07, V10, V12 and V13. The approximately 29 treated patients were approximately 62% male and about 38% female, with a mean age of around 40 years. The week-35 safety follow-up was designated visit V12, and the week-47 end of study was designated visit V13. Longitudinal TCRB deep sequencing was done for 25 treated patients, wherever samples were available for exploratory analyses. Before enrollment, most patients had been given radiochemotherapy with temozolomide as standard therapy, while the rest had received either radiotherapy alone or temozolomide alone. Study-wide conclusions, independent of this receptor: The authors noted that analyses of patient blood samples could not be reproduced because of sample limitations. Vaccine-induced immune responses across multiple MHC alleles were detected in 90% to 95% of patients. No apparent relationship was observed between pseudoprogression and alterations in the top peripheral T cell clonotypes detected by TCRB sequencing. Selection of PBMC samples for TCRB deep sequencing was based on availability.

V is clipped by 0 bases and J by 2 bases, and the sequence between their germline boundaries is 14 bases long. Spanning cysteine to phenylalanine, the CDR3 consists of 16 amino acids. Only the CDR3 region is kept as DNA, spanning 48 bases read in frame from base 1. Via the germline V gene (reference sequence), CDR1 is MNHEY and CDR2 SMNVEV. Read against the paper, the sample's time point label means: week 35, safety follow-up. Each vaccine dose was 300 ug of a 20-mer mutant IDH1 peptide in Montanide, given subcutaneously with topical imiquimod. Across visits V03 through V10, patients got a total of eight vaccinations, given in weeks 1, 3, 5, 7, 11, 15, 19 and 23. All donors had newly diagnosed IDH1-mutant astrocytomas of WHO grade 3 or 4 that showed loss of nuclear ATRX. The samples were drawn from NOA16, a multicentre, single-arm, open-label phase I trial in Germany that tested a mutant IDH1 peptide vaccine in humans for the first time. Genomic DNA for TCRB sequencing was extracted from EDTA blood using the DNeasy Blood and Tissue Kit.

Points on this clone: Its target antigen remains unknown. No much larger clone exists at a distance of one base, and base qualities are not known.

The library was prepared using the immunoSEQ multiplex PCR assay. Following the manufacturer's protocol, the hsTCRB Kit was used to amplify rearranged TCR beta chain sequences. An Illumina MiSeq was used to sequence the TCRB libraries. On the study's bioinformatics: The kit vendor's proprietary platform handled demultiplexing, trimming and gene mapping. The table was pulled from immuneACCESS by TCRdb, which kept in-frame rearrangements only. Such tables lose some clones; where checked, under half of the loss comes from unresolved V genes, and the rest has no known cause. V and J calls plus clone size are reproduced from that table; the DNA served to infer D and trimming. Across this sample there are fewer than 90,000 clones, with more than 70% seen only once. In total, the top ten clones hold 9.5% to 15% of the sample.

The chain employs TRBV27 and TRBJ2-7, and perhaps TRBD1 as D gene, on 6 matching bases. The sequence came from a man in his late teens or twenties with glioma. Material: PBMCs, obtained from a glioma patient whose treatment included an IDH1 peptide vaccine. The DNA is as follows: TGTGCCAGCAGTTTATCGAAGTCTCGGGACACCTACGAGCAGTACTTC. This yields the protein CASSLSKSRDTYEQYF.